The clone carrying this T cell receptor (beta chain) was picked up many times. Its target is unknown. Time point: newly diagnosed GD, antithyroid drugs for less than 3 months. Extracted PBMC RNA gave rise to the TCR library. Trimming took off 1 base at V and 3 bases at J, with 7 bases between the two ends. CDR1 and CDR2 from the germline V gene are GTSNPN and SVGIG (reference sequence). CDR3 length: 14 residues. The data originate from a study of regulatory T cells in long-lasting Graves disease. Building the TCR beta libraries relied on iRepertoire HTBI primers, and CDR3 regions underwent Arm-PCR. TCRdb passed the multiplex PCR reads through MiXCR, listing each CDR3 protein once. The sample lists roughly 530,000 distinct CDR3 sequences; around 16% were seen once. Study-wide results and caveats: Thyroid tissue went unexamined; only peripheral blood was analyzed.

The same specimen was also included in a second study, on T cells in Graves' hyperthyroidism and ophthalmopathy. Per that paper: Patients aged 18 to 65 had newly diagnosed hyperthyroidism of under 2 months' duration. Uncontrolled infection, other autoimmune disease, pregnancy or lactation led to exclusion.

This chain joins TRBV30 and TRBJ1-6; D is unresolved. The sample was peripheral blood mononuclear cells (PBMCs), taken at new diagnosis, from a patient treated with antithyroid drugs. This sequence was found in a woman aged 35 to 59 with Graves disease. The CDR3 DNA is TGTGCCTGGAGTGCCGGGGACTATAATTCACCCCTCCACTTT. Encoded protein: CAWSAGDYNSPLHF.